This TCR beta chain originates from a study of cytomegalovirus exposure and HLA in healthy donors. Study-wide results and caveats: Earlier analysis yielded a pattern in which most TCR beta V segments were productive about 90% or about 30% of the time.

Trimming stripped 6 bases from V and 5 bases from J, with 18 bases between. The germline V gene has CDR1 SGHRS and CDR2 YFSETQ. The CDR3 sequence is 15 residues long. Worth noting for this clone: Antigen specificity is unknown.

13 Jbeta primers and 60 Vbeta primers were used for the PCR. Measured with immunoSEQ multiplex PCR; TCRdb has only the in-frame clones, and not every one. Of around 94,000 clones listed, around 69% are singletons. The sequenced material came from PBMCs. The TCR was taken from a man in his thirties or forties in good health and CMV-seronegative. V gene TRBV5-1 combines with J gene TRBJ2-1, with D possibly matching TRBD1 (6 bases). CDR3 sequence reads: CASNLQGRGDNEQFF. The DNA of the CDR3 is TGCGCCAGCAACCTGCAGGGGAGAGGGGACAATGAGCAGTTCTTC.